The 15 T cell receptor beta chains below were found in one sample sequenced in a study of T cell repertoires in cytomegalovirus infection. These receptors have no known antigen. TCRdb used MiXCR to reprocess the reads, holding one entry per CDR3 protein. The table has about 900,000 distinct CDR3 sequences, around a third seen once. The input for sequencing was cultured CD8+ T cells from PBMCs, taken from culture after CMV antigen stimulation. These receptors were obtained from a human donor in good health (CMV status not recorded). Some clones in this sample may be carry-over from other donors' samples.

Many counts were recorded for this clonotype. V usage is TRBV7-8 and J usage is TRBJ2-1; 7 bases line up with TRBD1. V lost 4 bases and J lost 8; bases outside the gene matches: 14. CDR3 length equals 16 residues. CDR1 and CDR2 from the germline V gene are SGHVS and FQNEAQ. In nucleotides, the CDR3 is TGTGCCAGCAGCTCCCGGGACAGCGATCGGTCGGATGAGCAGTTCTTC. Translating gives CASSSRDSDRSDEQFF.

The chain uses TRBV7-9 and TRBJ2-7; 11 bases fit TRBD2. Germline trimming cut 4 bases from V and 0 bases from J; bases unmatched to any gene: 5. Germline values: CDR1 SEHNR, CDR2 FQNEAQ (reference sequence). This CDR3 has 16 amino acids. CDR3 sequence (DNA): TGTGCCAGCAGCTCCGGACTAGCGGGCAGCTCCTACGAGCAGTACGTC. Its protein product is CASSSGLAGSSYEQYV.

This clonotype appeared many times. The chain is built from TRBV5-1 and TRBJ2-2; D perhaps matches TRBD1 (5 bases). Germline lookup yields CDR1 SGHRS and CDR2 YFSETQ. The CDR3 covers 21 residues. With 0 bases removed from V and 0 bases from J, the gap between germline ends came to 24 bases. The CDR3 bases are TGCGCCAGCAGCTTGGCGGCCGGGTTTCAGGGCCCGAGACCGAACACCGGGGAGCTGTTTTTT. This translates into CASSLAAGFQGPRPNTGELFF.

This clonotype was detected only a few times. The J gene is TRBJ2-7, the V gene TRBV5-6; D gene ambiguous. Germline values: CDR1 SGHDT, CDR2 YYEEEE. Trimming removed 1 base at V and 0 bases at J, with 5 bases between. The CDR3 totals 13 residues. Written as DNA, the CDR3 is TGTGCCAGCAGCTTGCCACGCTCCTACGAGCAGTACGTC. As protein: CASSLPRSYEQYV.

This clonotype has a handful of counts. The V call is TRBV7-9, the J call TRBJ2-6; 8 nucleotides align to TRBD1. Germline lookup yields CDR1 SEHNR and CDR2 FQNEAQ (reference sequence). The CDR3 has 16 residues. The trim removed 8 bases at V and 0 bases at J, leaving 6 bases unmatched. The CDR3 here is CASQDREGSGANVLTF. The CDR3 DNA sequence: TGTGCCAGCCAGGACAGGGAAGGCTCTGGGGCCAACGTCCTGACTTTC.

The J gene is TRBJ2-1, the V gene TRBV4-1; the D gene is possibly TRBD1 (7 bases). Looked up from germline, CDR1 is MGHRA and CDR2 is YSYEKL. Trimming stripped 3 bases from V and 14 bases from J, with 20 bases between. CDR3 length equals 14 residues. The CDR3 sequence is CASSQESTGTGEFF. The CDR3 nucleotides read TGCGCCAGCAGCCAGGAGTCGACAGGGACGGGGGAGTTCTTC.

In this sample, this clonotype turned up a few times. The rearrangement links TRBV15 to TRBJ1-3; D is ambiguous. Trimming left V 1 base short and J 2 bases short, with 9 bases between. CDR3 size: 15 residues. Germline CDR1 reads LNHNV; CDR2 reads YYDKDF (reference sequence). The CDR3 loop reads CATSRGTAAGNTIYF. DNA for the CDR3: TGTGCCACCAGCAGAGGGACGGCCGCTGGAAACACCATATATTTT.

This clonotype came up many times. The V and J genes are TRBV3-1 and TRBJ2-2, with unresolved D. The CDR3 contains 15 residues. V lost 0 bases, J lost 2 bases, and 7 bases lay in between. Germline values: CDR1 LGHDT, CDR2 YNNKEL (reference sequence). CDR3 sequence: CASSQEQTNTGELFF. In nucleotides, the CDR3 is TGTGCCAGCAGCCAAGAACAGACCAACACCGGGGAGCTGTTTTTT.

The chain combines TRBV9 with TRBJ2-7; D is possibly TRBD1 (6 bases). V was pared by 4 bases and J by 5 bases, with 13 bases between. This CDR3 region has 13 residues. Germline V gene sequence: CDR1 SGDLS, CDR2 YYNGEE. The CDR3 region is CASSRTQGDEQYV. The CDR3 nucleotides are TGTGCCAGCAGCCGAACACAGGGTGACGAGCAGTACGTC.

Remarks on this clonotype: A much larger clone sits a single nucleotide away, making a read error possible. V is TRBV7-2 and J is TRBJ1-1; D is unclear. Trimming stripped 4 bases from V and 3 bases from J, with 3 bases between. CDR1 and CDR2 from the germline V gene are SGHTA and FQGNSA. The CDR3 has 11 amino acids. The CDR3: CASSWDTEAFF. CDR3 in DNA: TGTGCCAGCAGCTGGGACACTGAAGCTTTCTTT.

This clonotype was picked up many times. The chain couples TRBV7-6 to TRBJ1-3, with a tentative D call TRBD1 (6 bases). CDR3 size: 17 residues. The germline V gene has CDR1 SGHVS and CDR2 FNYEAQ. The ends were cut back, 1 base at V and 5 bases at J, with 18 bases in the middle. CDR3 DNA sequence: TGTGCCAGCAGCTTAGGTGTGGGACACAATATGAGAAACACCATATATTTT. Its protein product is CASSLGVGHNMRNTIYF.

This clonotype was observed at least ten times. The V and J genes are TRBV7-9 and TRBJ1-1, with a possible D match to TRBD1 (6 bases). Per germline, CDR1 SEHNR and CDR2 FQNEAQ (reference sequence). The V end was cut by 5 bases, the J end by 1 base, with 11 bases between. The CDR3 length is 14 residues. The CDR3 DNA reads TGTGCCAGCAGCCGGGACAATAAGAACACTGAAGCTTTCTTT. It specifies CASSRDNKNTEAFF.

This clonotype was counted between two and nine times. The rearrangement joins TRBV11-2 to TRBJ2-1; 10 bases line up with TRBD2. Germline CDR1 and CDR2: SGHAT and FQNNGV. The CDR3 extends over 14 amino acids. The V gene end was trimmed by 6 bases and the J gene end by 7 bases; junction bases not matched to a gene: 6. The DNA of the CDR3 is TGTGCCAGCAGACCGACTAGCGGGTTAAATGAGCAGTTCTTC. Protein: CASRPTSGLNEQFF.

DNA of the CDR3: TGTGCCAGCAGTGAATGGGACGGGGCCGCCGGAGATACGCAGTATTTT. It codes for CASSEWDGAAGDTQYF. V is TRBV6-1 and J is TRBJ2-3; D assignment may be TRBD1 or TRBD2 (5 bases each). The CDR3 has 16 amino acids. CDR1 is MNHNS and CDR2 is SASEGT in the germline V gene. The ends were cut back, 2 bases at V and 5 bases at J, with 17 bases in the middle.

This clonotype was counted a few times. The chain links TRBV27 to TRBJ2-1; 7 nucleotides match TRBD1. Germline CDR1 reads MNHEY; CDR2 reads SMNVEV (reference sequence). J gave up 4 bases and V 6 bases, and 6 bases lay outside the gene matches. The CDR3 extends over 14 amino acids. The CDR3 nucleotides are TGTGCCAGCAGGGTTCAGGGGGAATACAATGAGCAGTTCTTC. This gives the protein CASRVQGEYNEQFF.